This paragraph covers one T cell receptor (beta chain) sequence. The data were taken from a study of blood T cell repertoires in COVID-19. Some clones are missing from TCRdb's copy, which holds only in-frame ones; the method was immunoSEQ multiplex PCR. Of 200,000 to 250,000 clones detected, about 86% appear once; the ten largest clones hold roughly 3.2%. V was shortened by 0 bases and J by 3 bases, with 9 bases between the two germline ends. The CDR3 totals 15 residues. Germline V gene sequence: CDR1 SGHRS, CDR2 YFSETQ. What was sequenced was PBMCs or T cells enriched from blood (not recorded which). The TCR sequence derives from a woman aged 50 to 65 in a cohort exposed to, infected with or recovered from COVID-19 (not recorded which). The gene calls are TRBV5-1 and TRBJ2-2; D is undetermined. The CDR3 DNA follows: TGCGCCAGCAGCTTGGCCTACCACGACACCGGGGAGCTGTTTTTT. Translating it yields CASSLAYHDTGELFF.